This TCR beta chain comes out of a study of cytomegalovirus exposure and HLA in healthy donors (TCRdb year 2017). Background for the entire study: In an earlier analysis of 587 of the donors, about 270 Gb of sequence data and 120 million or so unique TCR beta sequences from 180 million or so T cells were reported. Around 320 gigabases of sequencing data and tens of millions of unique TCR sequences were included in an early release covering 550 to 800 HLA-typed donors. Among the roughly 430 genotyped donors, 75% to 90% belonged to the genetic ancestry cluster associated with self-reported Caucasian donors. The study aimed to test whether cataloging public T cell receptors could reveal signatures of past pathogen exposure. The study used immunosequencing to profile the T cell repertoires of several hundred subjects and linked those repertoires to cytomegalovirus serostatus. Along with the approximately 650-subject first cohort, a separate validation cohort of approximately 110 different subjects was used. To predict cytomegalovirus infection status, the study brought together high-throughput TCR immunosequencing, statistical association of individual TCRs with disease status, and machine learning. A later analysis re-analyzed previously published TCR beta repertoires from 666 donors and added high-resolution HLA genotyping to study TCR occurrence patterns. Rather than drawing on any new phenotypic data, the later analysis identified candidate immune exposures from TCR beta sequences and the way those sequences occurred across donors. An earlier analysis of approximately 500 of the donors applied high-throughput TCR beta sequencing to assess whether each TCR beta V gene segment acted as functional or pseudogenic. Donor age, sex, ethnicity and CMV serostatus were compiled alongside the repertoire data. A later genetic analysis took genome-wide SNP genotypes for 398 of the 666 donors and used that subset as a discovery cohort. Every discovery cohort repertoire had been produced on one sequencing platform. HLA typing covered class I and class II loci at four-digit resolution. The number of typed donors differed by locus: 629-630 for A, B, C, DRB1 and DQB1; roughly 510 for DQA1; 606 for DPA1; and about 450 for DPB1. Four to six DR-DQ haplotypes were handled as single units for association and clustering, since linkage in the cohort was strong. On average, about 240,000 unique TCR beta nucleotide sequences were sequenced per donor among 398 genotyped donors of the cohort, with about 19% of those sequences being non-productive.

Library generation was performed with the immunoSEQ multiplex PCR assay. A mixture of 60 forward primers for TCR Vbeta segments and 13 reverse primers for TCR Jbeta segments was used in the multiplex PCR. The CDR3 region of rearranged TCR beta genes was amplified from genomic DNA with a multiplex PCR assay. Amplified TCR beta libraries were sequenced as 87-base-pair reads on the Illumina HiSeq System. The study's own analysis went as follows. A later analysis tallied 80 million to 95 million unique TCR beta chains across the approximately 670 repertoires, and some 10 million of those chains were shared by two or more donors. Raw reads were error-corrected and collapsed into unique sequences with a nearest-neighbor algorithm that merged closely related sequences to remove PCR and sequencing errors. Alignment of CDR3 sequences to IMGT reference sequences was used to assign V, D and J gene segments. For a sequence to be retained, a match of at least six nucleotides was required to both a V gene segment and a J gene segment. Rearrangements were classified as productive when the CDR3 lacked stop codons and remained in frame with V and J, and all other rearrangements were classified as non-productive. Following IMGT convention, CDR3 was defined as the stretch from the second conserved V-encoded cysteine up to the conserved J-encoded phenylalanine. The earlier analysis of a few hundred of the donors excluded sequences that lacked an unambiguous match to a single V gene segment. In an earlier analysis of about 590 of the donors, a V segment was called functional when productive rearrangements were above 56.7%, and segregating when the standard deviation between donors exceeded 5%. A statistical classification framework was built for diagnosing cytomegalovirus status from the catalog of TCR beta chain sequences. A later analysis assigned V and J genes by comparing TCR nucleotide sequences with IMGT/GENE-DB human TR gene sequences. In a later analysis, CDR3 sequences and most-parsimonious VDJ recombination scenarios were assigned using the TCRdist pipeline. In a later analysis, each TCR beta chain was defined by its CDR3 amino acid sequence together with its V-gene family, and reads lacking a unique V-gene family were excluded. In a later analysis, 450 to 600 highly shared, low-generation-probability nucleotide sequences were removed to address suspected cross-contamination and a sequencing artifact. A later analysis calculated a clonal expansion index for each public chain from normalized within-repertoire ranks of inferred template counts. In a later analysis, generation probabilities were computed using a VDJ recombination model fitted to out-of-frame rearrangements, and the results were checked against IGoR. In a later analysis, hypergeometric tests were used to score TCR-TCR, TCR-HLA and TCR-CMV co-occurrence, with a repertoire-size bias correction applied to TCR pairs. A later analysis estimated false discovery rates by permuting HLA or CMV assignments 20 times. In a later analysis, co-occurring TCRs were grouped using DBSCAN, and TCRdist sequence similarity was added for clustering within HLA-allele-positive subsets. Repertoires with fewer than 30,000 or more than 120,000 public chains were left out of co-occurrence clustering, as were four to six repertoires with anomalous nucleotide sharing. TCRdb took this table from immuneACCESS and kept in-frame rearrangements with V and J called. Such tables lack part of the clones; where checked against another copy, unresolved V genes explain under half of the gap, and the rest is unexplained. The V and J calls and clone size are taken from that table; D and trimming were inferred from the DNA. This sample is represented by roughly 150,000 clones; roughly 77% of them were singletons. The biggest ten clones account for approximately 4.6% of the sample.

CDR1 and CDR2, looked up from the germline V gene, are MNHNS and SASEGT. After removal of 3 bases from V and 5 bases from J, the junction retains 7 bases not matched to a gene. From cysteine to valine, the CDR3 is 14 amino acids long. The read is trimmed to its CDR3 DNA, 42 bases read in frame from base 1. The cohort was made up of approximately 670 healthy bone marrow donors. At the time of sampling, all cohort members were nominally healthy, though unrecorded immune exposures were likely present. The donor tested CMV seropositive, placing the donor among the approximately 290 seropositive members of the cohort. Each donor provided a peripheral blood sample, and peripheral blood mononuclear cells were used for TCR beta sequencing. The Qiagen DNeasy Blood Extraction Kit was used to extract genomic DNA from the blood cell samples. Results the study describes overall, beyond this receptor: A few of the identified cytomegalovirus-associated TCR beta chains were confirmed in vitro to be specific for cytomegalovirus antigens. Specific HLA alleles were associated with 18,000 or so TCR beta sequences at a false discovery rate of 0.05 in a later analysis. This cohort had only TCR beta chains sequenced, and the lack of alpha or paired-chain data limited which features could be detected. CMV serostatus was the only immune exposure information available for the cohort. Sequencing depth was assumed to be roughly uniform across donors in the presence/absence analyses, though that assumption may not hold. A later analysis found that HLA-associated TCR beta chains were more clonally expanded and had lower generation probabilities than equally common non-associated chains. In a later genetic analysis, fewer N-insertions in productive TCRs were reported among donors in an Asian-associated ancestry cluster than the approximately 710-donor mean. Because HLA typing was unavailable for some donors at each locus, only the typed subset was used in association tests. Several of the top co-occurrence clusters appeared to be linked to parvovirus B19, influenza, CMV and Epstein-Barr virus, according to a later analysis. According to the authors, the approach could potentially be generalized to other disease states and immunological phenotypes. A cluster of highly shared sequence variants was judged likely to be a technical artifact of the sequencing pipeline. An earlier analysis of 450 to 750 of the donors showed that most TCR beta V segments appeared in productive rearrangements either about 90% or about 30% of the time, which broadly matched IMGT annotations. A later genetic analysis associated a missense DCLRE1C variant with V-gene and J-gene trimming of TCR beta chains, and an independent cohort replicated the association. A further reported finding was that TCR beta sequences accurately predicted the HLA-A and HLA-B alleles for most subjects in the first cohort. The classifier was reported to diagnose cytomegalovirus status with high specificity and sensitivity in both the original cohort and the validation cohort. The study listed approximately 150 TCR beta chains as associated with cytomegalovirus. Strong co-occurrence of HLA alleles, especially DR and DQ, made assigning TCR associations to individual alleles difficult. According to a later analysis, TCR association rates differed among HLA loci, with DRB1 alleles showing the most associated TCRs and HLA-C alleles showing the fewest. Linkage disequilibrium might explain the correlated functional status among segregating V segments, but an unknown experimental factor could not be ruled out. In a later analysis, most CMV-associated TCR beta chains were found to appear HLA-restricted, with HLA associations seemingly driven largely by CMV exposure. Across donors, most TCR sequences were observed very rarely, whereas some public TCRs were present in many individuals. Some IMGT-functional V segments, including TRBV6-2 and TRBV6-3, could not be told apart with the 87-base-pair reads, so those segments were excluded. Around 16 rarely observed V segments, including chromosome 9 orphons, were excluded from the earlier analysis of several hundred of the donors because counts were too low.

Comments on this clone: Which antigen it targets is not known. It has no much larger one-base neighbor in the sample; base qualities were not kept.

This chain joins TRBV6-1 to TRBJ2-7; 7 nucleotides in the junction match TRBD1. This clonotype was sampled from a man aged 18 to 30 in good health and CMV-seropositive. The specimen sequenced was PBMCs. The bases read TGTGCCAGCAGTGATCCCGGGACAGAAAACGAGCAGTACGTC. Translated, this gives CASSDPGTENEQYV.